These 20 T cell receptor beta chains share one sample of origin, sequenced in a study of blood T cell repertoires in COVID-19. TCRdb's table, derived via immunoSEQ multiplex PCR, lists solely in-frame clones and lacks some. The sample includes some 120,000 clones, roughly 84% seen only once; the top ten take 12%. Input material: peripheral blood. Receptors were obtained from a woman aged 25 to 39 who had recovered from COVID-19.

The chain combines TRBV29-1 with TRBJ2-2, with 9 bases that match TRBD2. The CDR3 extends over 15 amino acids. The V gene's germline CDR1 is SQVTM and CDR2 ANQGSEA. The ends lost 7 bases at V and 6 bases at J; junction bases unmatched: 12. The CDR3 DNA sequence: TGCAGCGCTGCGGAGAGGCGGGGGGGTGCCGGGGAGCTGTTTTTT. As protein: CSAAERRGGAGELFF.

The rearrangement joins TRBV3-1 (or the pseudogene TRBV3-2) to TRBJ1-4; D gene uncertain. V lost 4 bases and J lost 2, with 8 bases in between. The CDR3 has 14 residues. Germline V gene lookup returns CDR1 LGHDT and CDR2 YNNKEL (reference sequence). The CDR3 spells CASSPRGTNEKLFF. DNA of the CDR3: TGTGCCAGCAGCCCGCGAGGGACTAATGAAAAACTGTTTTTT.

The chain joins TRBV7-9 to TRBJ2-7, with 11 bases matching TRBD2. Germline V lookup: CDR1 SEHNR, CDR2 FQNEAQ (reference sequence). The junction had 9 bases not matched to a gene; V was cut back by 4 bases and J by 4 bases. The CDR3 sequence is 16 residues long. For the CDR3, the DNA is TGTGCCAGCAGCTATAAAACTAGCGGGAGTCCTTACGAGCAGTACTTC. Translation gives CASSYKTSGSPYEQYF.

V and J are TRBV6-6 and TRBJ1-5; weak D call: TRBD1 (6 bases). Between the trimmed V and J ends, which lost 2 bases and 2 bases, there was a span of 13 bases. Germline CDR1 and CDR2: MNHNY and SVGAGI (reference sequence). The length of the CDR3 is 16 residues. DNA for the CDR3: TGTGCCAGCAGTTACCCCCAGGGGTCGGGCAATCAGCCCCAGCATTTT. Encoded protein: CASSYPQGSGNQPQHF.

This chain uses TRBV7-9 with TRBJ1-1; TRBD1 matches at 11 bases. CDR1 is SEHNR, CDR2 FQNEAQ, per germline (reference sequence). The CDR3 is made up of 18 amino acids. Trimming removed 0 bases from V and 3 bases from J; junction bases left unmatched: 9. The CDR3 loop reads CASSLADRGHNLDTEAFF. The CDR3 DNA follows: TGTGCCAGCAGCTTAGCGGACAGGGGGCATAATCTTGACACTGAAGCTTTCTTT.

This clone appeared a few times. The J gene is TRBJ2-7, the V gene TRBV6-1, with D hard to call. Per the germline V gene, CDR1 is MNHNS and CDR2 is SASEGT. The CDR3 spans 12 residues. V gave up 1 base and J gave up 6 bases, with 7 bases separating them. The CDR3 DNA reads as TGTGCCAGCAGTGAAGTACAGTCCGAGCAGTACTTC. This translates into CASSEVQSEQYF.

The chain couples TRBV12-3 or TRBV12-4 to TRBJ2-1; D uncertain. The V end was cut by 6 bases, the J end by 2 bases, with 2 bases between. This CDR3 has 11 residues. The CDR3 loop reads CASSAYNEQFF. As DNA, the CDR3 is TGTGCCAGCAGCGCCTACAATGAGCAGTTCTTC.

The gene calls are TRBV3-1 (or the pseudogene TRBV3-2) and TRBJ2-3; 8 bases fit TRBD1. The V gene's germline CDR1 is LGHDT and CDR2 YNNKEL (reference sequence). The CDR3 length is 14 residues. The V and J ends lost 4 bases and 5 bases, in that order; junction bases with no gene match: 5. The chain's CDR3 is CASSPGGREDTQYF. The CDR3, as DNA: TGTGCCAGCAGCCCAGGGGGCAGGGAAGATACGCAGTATTTT.

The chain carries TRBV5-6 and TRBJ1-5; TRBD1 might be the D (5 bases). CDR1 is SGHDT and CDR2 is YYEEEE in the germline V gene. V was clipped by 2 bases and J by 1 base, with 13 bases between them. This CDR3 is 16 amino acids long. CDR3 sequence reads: CASSFGRELSNQPQHF. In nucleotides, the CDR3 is TGTGCCAGCAGCTTTGGCAGGGAATTGAGCAATCAGCCCCAGCATTTT.

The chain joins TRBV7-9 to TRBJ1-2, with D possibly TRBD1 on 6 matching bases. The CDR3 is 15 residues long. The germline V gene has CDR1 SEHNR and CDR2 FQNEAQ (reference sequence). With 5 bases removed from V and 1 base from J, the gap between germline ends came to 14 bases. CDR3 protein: CASSRTEVLNYGYTF. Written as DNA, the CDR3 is TGTGCCAGCAGCCGGACAGAAGTCCTTAACTATGGCTACACCTTC.

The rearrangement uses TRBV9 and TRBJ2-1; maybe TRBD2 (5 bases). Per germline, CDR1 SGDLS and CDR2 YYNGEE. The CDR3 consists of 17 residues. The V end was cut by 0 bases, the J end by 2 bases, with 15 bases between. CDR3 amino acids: CASSVVGVEGPYNEQFF. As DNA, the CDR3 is TGTGCCAGCAGCGTAGTCGGAGTTGAGGGTCCCTACAATGAGCAGTTCTTC. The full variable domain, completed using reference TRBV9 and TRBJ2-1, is DSGVTQTPKHLITATGQRVTLRCSPRSGDLSVYWYQQSLDQGLQFLIQYYNGEERAKGNILERFSAQQFPDLHSELNLSSLELGDSALYFCASSVVGVEGPYNEQFFGPGTRLTVL.

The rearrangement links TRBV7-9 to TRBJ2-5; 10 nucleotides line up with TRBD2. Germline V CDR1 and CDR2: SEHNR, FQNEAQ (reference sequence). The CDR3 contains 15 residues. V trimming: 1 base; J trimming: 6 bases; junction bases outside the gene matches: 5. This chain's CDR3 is CASSLDASGSKTQYF. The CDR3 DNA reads TGTGCCAGCAGCTTAGACGCTAGCGGGAGCAAGACCCAGTACTTC.

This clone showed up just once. The CDR3: CASSPHVGGTEAFF. The CDR3 bases are TGTGCCAGCAGCCCCCATGTCGGAGGCACTGAAGCTTTCTTT. The chain recombines TRBV7-9 with TRBJ1-1; D gene unclear. The CDR3 has 14 amino acids. Germline V gives CDR1 SEHNR, CDR2 FQNEAQ (reference sequence). V was trimmed by 5 bases and J by 4 bases, leaving 14 bases between them.

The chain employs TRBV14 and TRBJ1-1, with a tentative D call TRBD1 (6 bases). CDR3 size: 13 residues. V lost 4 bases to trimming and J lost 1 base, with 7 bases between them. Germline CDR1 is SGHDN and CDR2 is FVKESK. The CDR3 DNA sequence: TGTGCCAGCAGCCGACAGGAGAACACTGAAGCTTTCTTT. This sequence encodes CASSRQENTEAFF.

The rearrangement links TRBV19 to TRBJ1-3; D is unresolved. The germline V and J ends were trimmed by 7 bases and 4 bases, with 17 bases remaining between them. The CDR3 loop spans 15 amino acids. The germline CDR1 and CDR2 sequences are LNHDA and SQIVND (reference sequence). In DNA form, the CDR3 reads TGTGCCAGTACGTTCGGCGACAACTCAGGAAACACCATATATTTT. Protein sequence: CASTFGDNSGNTIYF.

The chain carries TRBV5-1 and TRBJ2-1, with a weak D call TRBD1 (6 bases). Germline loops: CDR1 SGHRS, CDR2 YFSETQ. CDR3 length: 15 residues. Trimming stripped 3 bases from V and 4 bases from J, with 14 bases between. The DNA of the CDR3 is TGCGCCAGCAGCTCCCAACCGGACAGTTACAATGAGCAGTTCTTC. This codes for CASSSQPDSYNEQFF.

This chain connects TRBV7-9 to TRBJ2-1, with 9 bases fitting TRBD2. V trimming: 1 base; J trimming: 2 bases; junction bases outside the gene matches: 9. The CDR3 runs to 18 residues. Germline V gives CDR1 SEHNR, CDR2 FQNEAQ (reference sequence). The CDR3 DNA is TGTGCCAGCAGCTTAGTAGGGGGGAGCGGGAGGACCTACAATGAGCAGTTCTTC. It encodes CASSLVGGSGRTYNEQFF.

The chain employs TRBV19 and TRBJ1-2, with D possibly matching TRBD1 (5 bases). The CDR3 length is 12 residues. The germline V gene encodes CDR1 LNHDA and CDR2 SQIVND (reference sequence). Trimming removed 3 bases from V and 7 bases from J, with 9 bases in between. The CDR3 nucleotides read TGTGCCAGTAGTATGGGACTCACTGGCTACACCTTC. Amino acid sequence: CASSMGLTGYTF.

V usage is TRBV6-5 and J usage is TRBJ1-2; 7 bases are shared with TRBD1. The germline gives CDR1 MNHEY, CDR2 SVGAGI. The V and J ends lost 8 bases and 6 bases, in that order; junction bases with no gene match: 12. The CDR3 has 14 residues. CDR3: CASLLITGADGYTF. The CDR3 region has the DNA TGTGCCAGCCTCCTAATTACAGGGGCAGATGGCTACACCTTC.

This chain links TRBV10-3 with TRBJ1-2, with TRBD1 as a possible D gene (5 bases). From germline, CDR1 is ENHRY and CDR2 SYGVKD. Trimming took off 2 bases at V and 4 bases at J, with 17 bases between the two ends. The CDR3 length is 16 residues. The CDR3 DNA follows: TGTGCCATCAGTGAGCCTGGGAAGGGGATGGGCTATGGCTACACCTTC. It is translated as CAISEPGKGMGYGYTF.